This is a list of T cell receptor beta chains from one sample in a study of cytomegalovirus exposure and HLA in healthy donors. The assay was immunoSEQ multiplex PCR, and TCRdb's table has in-frame clones only and misses some. The sample has about 240,000 clones; around 87% are singletons. Sequenced sample: PBMCs. The receptors derive from a woman in her twenties or thirties in good health and CMV-seropositive. Each CDR3 is given with its conserved first and last residue. A D gene is named only where the DNA matches it firmly. Clone sizes are given selectively: once, few, many, or a class where the clone is expanded.

>NA|TRBV6-5|NA|TRBJ2-1
TGTGCCAGCAGTTCCAAGTCCAGAAGTGAGCAGTTCTTC
CASSSKSRSEQFF
>NA|TRBV2|NA|TRBJ1-1
TGTGCCAACGTACAGGGCAACGAAGCTTTCTTT
CANVQGNEAFF
>NA|TRBV19|NA|TRBJ2-7
TGTGCCAGTAGTGTGATAGCGGCAGGGCCCTACGAGCAGTACTTC
CASSVIAAGPYEQYF
>NA|TRBV7-3|NA|TRBJ2-1
TGTGCCAGCAGCCCCGGGACTGGATACAATGAGCAGTTCTTC
CASSPGTGYNEQFF
>NA|TRBV10-1|TRBD2|TRBJ2-7
TGCGCCAGTTCCCCTAGCGGGAGGGTTCTCGAGCAGTACTTC
CASSPSGRVLEQYF
>NA|TRBV7-6|TRBD1|TRBJ2-1
TGTGCCAGCAGCTTACGGGACAGGGGGGGAAATGAGCAGTTCTTC
CASSLRDRGGNEQFF
>NA|TRBV6-5|NA|TRBJ2-7
TGTGCCAGCGGCGCAGGGGATTACAACGAGCAGTACTTC
CASGAGDYNEQYF
>NA|TRBV18|TRBD1|TRBJ2-1
TGTGCCAGCTCACCGGACAGGAGCTCCTACAATGAGCAGTTCTTC
CASSPDRSSYNEQFF
>NA|TRBV5-4|TRBD2|TRBJ2-3
TGTGCCAGCAGCTCCTCTCTGGAGCGGGTGAATGGGGGGGGTACGCAGTATTTT
CASSSSLERVNGGGTQYF
>NA|TRBV30|TRBD1|TRBJ1-2
TGTGCCTGGAGTGTACAGACAGGGAATGGCTACACCTTC
CAWSVQTGNGYTF
>NA|TRBV11-3|NA|TRBJ2-3
TGTGCCAGCAGCCCCGACACCTATGGTACGCAGTATTTT
CASSPDTYGTQYF
>NA|TRBV15|TRBD2|TRBJ2-3
TGTGCCACCAGCAGAGCTAGCGGCGGAGATGCAGATACGCAGTATTTT
CATSRASGGDADTQYF
>NA|TRBV5-1|NA|TRBJ2-2
TGCGCCAGCAGCTTACTCCCGGGACTCAAGAACACCGGGGAGCTGTTTTTT
CASSLLPGLKNTGELFF
>NA|TRBV6-5|TRBD1|TRBJ1-2
TGTGCCAGCAGTCCCCGACAGACAGGGCATGGCTACACCTTC
CASSPRQTGHGYTF
>NA|TRBV6-1|NA|TRBJ2-3
TGTGCCAGCAGTGGGGGGTCGGGTGGGACTCCATCCACAGATACGCAGTATTTT
CASSGGSGGTPSTDTQYF
>NA|TRBV9|NA|TRBJ1-2
TGTGCCAGCAGCGTAGGAGATGGCTACACCTTC
CASSVGDGYTF
>NA|TRBV27|TRBD2|TRBJ2-3
TGTGCCAGCAGCATAGCAGTCTTTAGCGGGTCGCCGTATTTT
CASSIAVFSGSPYF
>NA|TRBV6-1|NA|TRBJ2-6
TGTGCCAGTAGTGACAGGCTCGTCTCTGGGGCCAACGTCCTGACTTTC
CASSDRLVSGANVLTF
>once|TRBV27|NA|TRBJ1-1
TGTGCCAGCAGTGGGGGGGATAAAGCTTTCTTT
CASSGGDKAFF
>NA|TRBV5-6|TRBD2|TRBJ2-6
TGTGCCAGCAGCTCGGGGGGGGGACAATTCCTCTCTGGGGCCAACGTCCTGACTTTC
CASSSGGGQFLSGANVLTF
>NA|TRBV5-4|NA|TRBJ2-7
TGTGCCAGCAGCTTGGATATTTACGAGCAGTACTTC
CASSLDIYEQYF
>NA|TRBV18|TRBD2|TRBJ2-7
TGTGCCAGCTCACCTATTGGACTAGCGGGAGGCAGCGAGCAGTACTTC
CASSPIGLAGGSEQYF
>NA|TRBV29-1|NA|TRBJ2-1
TGCAGCGTTGAAGGAAGAGGATCGGGAAATGAGCAGTTCTTC
CSVEGRGSGNEQFF
>NA|TRBV27|NA|TRBJ2-3
TGTGCCAGCAGTGGGGGCCTCGATACGCAGTATTTT
CASSGGLDTQYF
>NA|TRBV28|NA|TRBJ2-7
TGTGCCAGCAGTTCCCCCCAGGAAGCAGCAGGGTTCGAGCAGTACTTC
CASSSPQEAAGFEQYF
>few|TRBV4-2|TRBD1|TRBJ1-3
TGTGCCAGCAGCCAAAGCCTAGGGGACAGGGGAATCGGAAACACCATATATTTT
CASSQSLGDRGIGNTIYF
>NA|TRBV10-3|NA|TRBJ1-1
TGTGCCATCAGTGAGTCCCTCGGGGGGGGCGAAGCTTTCTTT
CAISESLGGGEAFF
>NA|TRBV18|NA|TRBJ1-5
TGTGCCAGCTCACCATTAGGGGATCAGCCCCAGCATTTT
CASSPLGDQPQHF
>NA|TRBV7-9|NA|TRBJ1-1
TGTGCCAGCAGCCCAAAATACAGGGTGAGCACTGAAGCTTTCTTT
CASSPKYRVSTEAFF
>NA|TRBV10-3|NA|TRBJ1-3
TGTGCCATCAGTGACCACAGCGGAGGAAACACCATATATTTT
CAISDHSGGNTIYF
>NA|TRBV6-1|NA|TRBJ2-7
TGTGCCAGCAGTGAAGGACCAGGGGATCCCTACGAGCAGTACTTC
CASSEGPGDPYEQYF
>few|TRBV19|NA|TRBJ1-2
TGTGCCAGTAACGACAGAGGAGGCTACACCTTC
CASNDRGGYTF
>NA|TRBV6-1|NA|TRBJ2-7
TGTGCCAGCCAAAAGAGACAACCTTACGAGCAGTACTTC
CASQKRQPYEQYF
>once|TRBV5-1|TRBD1|TRBJ2-7
TGCGCCAGCAGCCGAGGACAGGACAACCCCTACGAGCAGTACTTC
CASSRGQDNPYEQYF
>NA|TRBV7-2|TRBD2|TRBJ2-1
TGTGCCAGCAGCGTGAGGAGCGGGAGCTACCTAATGGAGCAGTTCTTC
CASSVRSGSYLMEQFF
>NA|TRBV27|TRBD1|TRBJ2-7
TGTGCCAGCAGTTTCGACAGGGGGCCCTACGAGCAGTACTTC
CASSFDRGPYEQYF
>NA|TRBV7-9|NA|TRBJ1-2
TGTGCCAGCAGCTCTCCGGCGGAGAGCTATGGCTACACCTTC
CASSSPAESYGYTF
>NA|TRBV6-1|NA|TRBJ1-5
TGTGCCAGCAGTGAAAGTTATCAGTCGCCCCAGCATTTT
CASSESYQSPQHF
>NA|TRBV5-1|NA|TRBJ1-1
TGCGCCAGCAGCTCCGCGGGGGGTGCGGGGCTTACTGAAGCTTTCTTT
CASSSAGGAGLTEAFF
>NA|TRBV27|NA|TRBJ1-4
TGTGCCAGCAAGAGAGCAGGGGAATACGAGAAACTGTTTTTT
CASKRAGEYEKLFF
>few|TRBV10-3|TRBD2|TRBJ2-7
TGTGCCATCAGAGCCGGGACTAGCGGCTACGAGCAGTACTTC
CAIRAGTSGYEQYF
>NA|TRBV7-6|TRBD2|TRBJ2-5
TGTGCCAGCAGCCGGAAGATGCCGGGACTAGCGGGAGGGCAAGAGACCCAGTACTTC
CASSRKMPGLAGGQETQYF
>NA|TRBV25-1|NA|TRBJ1-3
TGTGCCTGCGACACTGGAAACACCATATATTTT
CACDTGNTIYF
>NA|TRBV5-1|NA|TRBJ2-3
TGCGCCAGCACCGTTATCCCAGGATCCATTGATTTCACAGATACGCAGTATTTT
CASTVIPGSIDFTDTQYF
>NA|TRBV2|NA|TRBJ2-7
TGTGCCAGCACCATCGAGGGGGCCTACGAGCAGTACTTC
CASTIEGAYEQYF
>NA|TRBV4-2|NA|TRBJ2-7
TGTGCCAGCAGCCAAGCTCCCCAGGGGCCGGGCGGGAGTATCTACGAGCAGTACTTC
CASSQAPQGPGGSIYEQYF
>NA|TRBV6-5|NA|TRBJ1-3
TGTGCCAGCTGGGGGGGTCCTGGAAACACCATATATTTT
CASWGGPGNTIYF
>NA|TRBV29-1|TRBD2|TRBJ2-2
TGCAGCGTTGAAGCCGGGACTAGCGGGAGGACGAACACCGGGGAGCTGTTTTTT
CSVEAGTSGRTNTGELFF
>NA|TRBV7-2|NA|TRBJ1-2
TGTGCCAGCAGCTTAGCGTTTGGGCAGGGCTTTGGCTACACCTTC
CASSLAFGQGFGYTF
>NA|TRBV5-1|TRBD1|TRBJ1-2
TGCGCCAGCAGCTTCACAGGGGGAGCGCGGGGCTACACCTTC
CASSFTGGARGYTF
>NA|TRBV6-5|NA|TRBJ1-1
TGTGCCAGCAGTTACCGACAGGTGAACACTGAAGCTTTCTTT
CASSYRQVNTEAFF
>NA|TRBV25-1|NA|TRBJ2-7
TGTGCCAGCAGTTTCGGAGTTGACTCTTATTACGAGCAGTACTTC
CASSFGVDSYYEQYF
>once|TRBV29-1|TRBD1|TRBJ1-1
TGCAGCGTTGCATTCCAGGGGGGCGAAGCTTTCTTT
CSVAFQGGEAFF
>NA|TRBV5-1|NA|TRBJ2-1
TGCGCCAGCAGCTTGGGCCTACTAGAGACCTACAATGAGCAGTTCTTC
CASSLGLLETYNEQFF
>NA|TRBV27|TRBD2|TRBJ2-1
TGTGCCAGCAGTTTATTCGGACTAGCGGATCTCAATGAGCAGTTCTTC
CASSLFGLADLNEQFF